One T cell receptor beta chain is described in this entry. Which antigen it targets is not known. No much larger clonotype is one base removed from it; base qualities were not supplied. Each donor gave one peripheral blood draw, averaging approximately 120 mL, which was collected into heparinised tubes. Naive, central memory, regulatory and stem cell-like memory CD4+ T cells were sorted on a BD FACSAria II using a panel including CD45RO, CCR7, CD25, CD127, CD95 and CD27. Purity was above 98% for every sorted population. Right away, PBMCs were isolated by Lymphoprep density gradient centrifugation and were stained directly, with no culture step. So that batch effects would be minimized, each experiment stained and sorted samples in pairs, pairing one healthy donor with one patient. A distance of 11 bases separates the germline ends of V and J, which lose 6 bases and 0 bases respectively. Measured from the cysteine to the phenylalanine, the CDR3 is 15 residues long. Only the CDR3 part of the read is kept: 45 bases, read in frame from the first base. For CDR1 and CDR2, the germline V gene lists ENHRY and SYGVKD.

The entry originates in a study of beta chain features in type 1 diabetes listed by TCRdb under 2018. Broadly, across the study: Mean age, gender distribution, total cell number and subset yield did not differ between patients and healthy donors. A total of 90 million to 130 million sorted cells were examined across all samples, and a strong correlation was observed between cell number per subset and RNA yield. The study compared the TCRB repertoires of sorted circulating CD4+ T cell subsets in recently diagnosed type 1 diabetes patients with those in matched healthy donors. Regulatory and stem cell-like memory subsets were isolated from only 8 patients and about eight healthy donors, whereas naive and central memory subsets came from all 28 donors. The research as a whole found: Shorter templates might be favored by PCR, yet because patient and control samples were amplified and corrected together, any such skew would affect both groups equally. Type 1 diabetes patients showed a moderate but significant shortening of TCRB CDR3 length in all four CD4+ subsets. Fewer insertions and more nucleotide deletions at VDJ recombination sites were observed in patients with type 1 diabetes, implying thymic rearrangement abnormalities. Naive, central memory and regulatory TCRB repertoires appeared to be more similar among patients than among healthy donors. Because small numbers of individuals were included in the HLA sub-analyses, any influence of HLA type on TCRB rearrangement was left unresolved. Because cDNA was sequenced instead of genomic DNA, activated cells with high expression could be over-represented, although the groups did not differ in activation or CD3 levels.

The entire isolated RNA was reverse transcribed using the High Capacity cDNA Reverse Transcription Kit, and thus expressed TCRB transcripts were sequenced. Naive, central memory and regulatory T cell samples underwent deep immunoSEQ sequencing, averaging about 3.3 million total reads per sample. Sorted cells were lysed in RLT buffer, and RNA was extracted using DNase-treated RNeasy Micro or Mini kits according to cell number. To prevent cross-contamination, each cell subset was processed individually, whereas patient and healthy donor samples were processed jointly. Using the immunoSEQ multiplex PCR, TCRB sequences were amplified from cDNA into 87-bp fragments spanning the CDR3 region. Sequencing of the amplicons was done on the Illumina HiSeq platform. Per the authors' processing: PCR bias was computationally corrected using synthetic template baselines, reads within Hamming distance 2 were collapsed, and singletons that could not be merged were discarded. Reads were aligned against IMGT so that V, D and J genes, CDR3 length and insertions or deletions at six rearrangement sites could be assigned. Within each subset, clonotype counts were normalized to sorted cell number, and only after that were true diversity and Gini coefficients computed with the tcR R package. The overlap coefficient, calculated on TCRB nucleotide sequences, was used to quantify repertoire sharing. Out-of-frame TCRB sequences from naive cells were analyzed as a proxy for the pre-selection repertoire. TCRdb holds this immuneACCESS table with in-frame rearrangements only. Some clones are missing; in checked studies, unresolved V genes explain under half, and the rest has no known cause. The V and J calls and clone size were taken over from that table, and D and trimming were inferred from the DNA. A total of hundreds of thousands of clones appear in this sample, about an eighth of them only once. The biggest ten clones account for just under 0.04% of the sample.

The chain joins TRBV10-3 to TRBJ2-2; the D gene is perhaps TRBD1 or TRBD2, as each covers 5 bases. Sample: naive CD4+ T cells from blood. The cell subset or site label, read with the paper, signifies: true naive CD4+ T cells. This receptor was identified in a man between 18 and 29 years old with type 1 diabetes. The DNA sequence follows: TGTGCCATCAGCCCTGGGACGGCGAACACCGGGGAGCTGTTTTTT. The resulting protein is CAISPGTANTGELFF.